These 20 T cell receptor beta chains were sequenced from one sample in a study of CD8 T cells in ankylosing spondylitis. TCRdb itself ran the 5' RACE reads through MiXCR, one entry per CDR3 protein. The sample shows 300,000 to 350,000 distinct CDR3 sequences, 11% of them seen only once. Input material: blood, either unsorted or a sorted T cell fraction (not recorded which). The receptors were sampled from a female donor with ankylosing spondylitis or in good health (not recorded which).

This rearrangement joins TRBV7-2 to TRBJ2-3; D gene unclear. The germline V gene has CDR1 SGHTA and CDR2 FQGNSA. This CDR3 has 13 residues. Deletions cut 2 bases from V and 2 bases from J, with 5 bases between. The chain's CDR3 is CASSLWATDTQYF. CDR3 DNA: TGTGCCAGCAGCTTATGGGCCACAGATACGCAGTATTTT. Complete variable domain (other parts from reference TRBV7-2 and TRBJ2-3): GAGVSQSPSNKVTEKGKDVELRCDPISGHTALYWYRQSLGQGLEFLIYFQGNSAPDKSGLPSDRFSAERTGGSVSTLTIQRTQQEDSAVYLCASSLWATDTQYFGPGTRLTVL.

This clonotype came up many times. This chain joins TRBV11-2 and TRBJ2-3, with D possibly TRBD1 on 6 matching bases. With 4 bases removed from V and 1 base from J, the gap between germline ends came to 15 bases. This CDR3 is 16 amino acids long. CDR1 is SGHAT and CDR2 is FQNNGV in the germline V gene. The CDR3 loop reads CASSSGALWGTDTQYF. The CDR3 DNA follows: TGTGCCAGCAGCTCAGGGGCTTTATGGGGCACAGATACGCAGTATTTT.

This clonotype was picked up many times. J is TRBJ2-5 and V is TRBV5-1; TRBD2 matches 10 bases. Germline CDR1 SGHRS, CDR2 YFSETQ. The V gene end was trimmed by 0 bases and the J gene end by 7 bases; junction bases not matched to a gene: 9. The CDR3 totals 16 residues. Here the CDR3 DNA reads TGCGCCAGCAGCTTGGAAGGGACTAGCGTAGGAGGGACCCAGTACTTC. This gives the protein CASSLEGTSVGGTQYF. Full variable domain (missing parts from reference TRBV5-1 and TRBJ2-5): KAGVTQTPRYLIKTRGQQVTLSCSPISGHRSVSWYQQTPGQGLQFLFEYFSETQRNKGNFPGRFSGRQFSNSRSEMNVSTLELGDSALYLCASSLEGTSVGGTQYFGPGTRLLVL.

Concerning this clonotype itself: A much bigger clone sits one base away, suggesting this may be a read error. V and J are TRBV6-1 and TRBJ2-5, with D perhaps matching TRBD2 (5 bases). The CDR3 is made up of 14 amino acids. CDR1 is MNHNS, CDR2 SASEGT, per germline. Trimming cost V 7 bases and J 5 bases, with 17 bases left between them. DNA for the CDR3: TGTGCCAGCAAAGAGGCTAGCAGCTGGGAGACCCAGTACTTC. Residues: CASKEASSWETQYF.

This clonotype was seen ten or more times. The V and J genes are TRBV5-1 and TRBJ2-3, with D hard to call. V was shortened by 0 bases and J by 2 bases, with 13 bases between the two germline ends. The CDR3 sequence is 16 residues long. CDR1 SGHRS and CDR2 YFSETQ come from the germline V gene. Here the CDR3 reads CASSLEASYYTDTQYF. The CDR3 DNA follows: TGCGCCAGCAGCTTGGAGGCCAGCTACTACACAGATACGCAGTATTTT.

This clonotype appeared many times. The V call is TRBV24-1, the J call TRBJ2-1, with D possibly matching TRBD2 (5 bases). CDR1 KGHDR and CDR2 SFDVKD come from the germline V gene. Trimming removed 1 base from V and 7 bases from J, with 10 bases in between. The CDR3 spans 14 residues. Here the CDR3 DNA reads TGTGCCACCAGTGATTTTATTTCGGGGAATGAGCAGTTCTTC. Encoded protein: CATSDFISGNEQFF.

This clonotype has a count of ten or more. This chain connects TRBV20-1 to TRBJ2-1, with TRBD2 matching 9 bases. There are 16 residues in the CDR3. V lost 1 base to trimming and J lost 1 base; unmatched junction nucleotides: 5. The V gene's germline CDR1 is DFQATT and CDR2 SNEGSKA (reference sequence). The CDR3 protein is CSARAKSGRSYNEQFF. The CDR3 region has the DNA TGCAGTGCTAGAGCTAAAAGCGGGAGGTCCTACAATGAGCAGTTCTTC.

This chain uses TRBV2 with TRBJ2-7; possibly TRBD2 for D (5 bases). Looked up from germline, CDR1 is SNHLY and CDR2 is FYNNEI. V lost 6 bases, J lost 4 bases, and 16 bases lay in between. The CDR3 runs to 14 residues. CDR3 residues: CASRAYGVYYEQYF. Written as DNA, the CDR3 is TGTGCCAGCAGGGCTTACGGGGTTTATTACGAGCAGTACTTC.

The chain carries TRBV7-9 and TRBJ2-7; D may be TRBD2 (5 bases). The germline gives CDR1 SEHNR, CDR2 FQNEAQ (reference sequence). V gave up 5 bases and J gave up 1 base, with 12 bases separating them. CDR3 length: 14 residues. CDR3 sequence reads: CASSPGMESYEQYF. The CDR3 DNA is TGTGCCAGCAGCCCGGGGATGGAGTCCTACGAGCAGTACTTC.

This clonotype was picked up many times. V usage is TRBV7-6 and J usage is TRBJ1-4; no clear D. Germline lookup yields CDR1 SGHVS and CDR2 FNYEAQ. Trimming took 4 bases from V and 8 from J, leaving 14 bases between them. The CDR3 sequence is 14 residues long. As DNA, the CDR3 is TGTGCCAGCAGCTCCACCGGCCCCTCGGAAAAACTGTTTTTT. The encoded protein is CASSSTGPSEKLFF.

The CDR3 is CASSLRQNEKLFF. The CDR3 nucleotides read TGTGCCAGCAGTCTCCGGCAAAATGAAAAACTGTTTTTT. The rearrangement uses TRBV12-3 or TRBV12-4 and TRBJ1-4; D remains ambiguous. This CDR3 has 13 residues. V shed 5 bases and J shed 5 bases, with 9 bases lying between them.

This clonotype was counted a few times. This chain links TRBV7-8 with TRBJ2-6, with D maybe TRBD1 (5 bases). Germline loops: CDR1 SGHVS, CDR2 FQNEAQ. V was pared by 3 bases and J by 0 bases, with 15 bases between. The CDR3 loop spans 18 amino acids. For the CDR3, the DNA is TGTGCCAGCAGCTTGAGACAGAAAAGGTCCTCTGGGGCCAACGTCCTGACTTTC. It is translated as CASSLRQKRSSGANVLTF.

Regarding this clonotype: Possible read error: a much larger clone is one base away. V is TRBV13 and J is TRBJ2-1; D assignment may be TRBD1 or TRBD2 (5 bases each). CDR1 is PRHDT, CDR2 FYEKMQ, per germline (reference sequence). The CDR3 is made up of 14 amino acids. This CDR3 is CASCLYNGADEQFF. In DNA, the CDR3 is TGTGCCAGCTGCTTATACAACGGGGCGGATGAGCAGTTCTTC.

In this sample, this clonotype turned up many times. The CDR3 spells CASSTAGEWGNSPLHF. The CDR3 nucleotides read TGTGCCAGTAGTACCGCGGGGGAGTGGGGGAATTCACCCCTCCACTTT. The V gene is TRBV19, the J gene TRBJ1-6, with D maybe TRBD1 (5 bases). This CDR3 comprises 16 residues. The ends were cut back, 4 bases at V and 7 bases at J, with 17 bases in the middle. Germline CDR1 is LNHDA and CDR2 is SQIVND (reference sequence).

The chain has TRBV19 and TRBJ1-1; D gene unclear. CDR1 and CDR2 from the germline V gene are LNHDA and SQIVND (reference sequence). V was clipped by 6 bases and J by 3 bases, with 8 bases between them. CDR3 length: 12 residues. CDR3 amino acids: CASREGYTEAFF. The CDR3 coding sequence is TGTGCCAGTAGGGAAGGTTACACTGAAGCTTTCTTT.

This clonotype was detected only a few times. The chain joins TRBV12-3 or TRBV12-4 to TRBJ1-2; 8 bases align to TRBD1. J lost 4 bases, V lost 6 bases, and 10 bases had no gene match. The CDR3 covers 15 residues. DNA of the CDR3: TGTGCCAGCAGACCCGACAGGGGCGATAGCTATGGCTACACCTTC. Translation: CASRPDRGDSYGYTF.

This clonotype showed up many times. This chain uses TRBV5-1 with TRBJ2-1; D ambiguous. From germline, CDR1 is SGHRS and CDR2 YFSETQ. The CDR3 runs 15 residues. The V and J ends lost 0 bases and 2 bases respectively, with 9 bases between them. The CDR3 loop reads CASSLAREAYNEQFF. The CDR3 bases are TGCGCCAGCAGCTTGGCTAGAGAGGCCTACAATGAGCAGTTCTTC.

This chain uses TRBV5-1 with TRBJ2-3; D not certain. The germline gives CDR1 SGHRS, CDR2 YFSETQ. Between the trimmed V and J ends, which lost 4 bases and 2 bases, there was a span of 14 bases. CDR3 length: 15 amino acids. Here the CDR3 reads CASSPWGGNTDTQYF. Written as DNA, the CDR3 is TGCGCCAGCAGCCCTTGGGGTGGGAACACAGATACGCAGTATTTT. Drawing the rest from reference TRBV5-1 and TRBJ2-3, the complete variable domain is KAGVTQTPRYLIKTRGQQVTLSCSPISGHRSVSWYQQTPGQGLQFLFEYFSETQRNKGNFPGRFSGRQFSNSRSEMNVSTLELGDSALYLCASSPWGGNTDTQYFGPGTRLTVL.

This clonotype was recorded many times. The chain joins TRBV27 to TRBJ2-7, with D possibly matching TRBD1 (5 bases). V lost 5 bases, J lost 5 bases, and 16 bases lay in between. CDR3 length: 14 residues. Germline CDR1 and CDR2: MNHEY and SMNVEV (reference sequence). DNA for the CDR3: TGTGCCAGCAGTCCCGGCACGGACATCCACGAGCAGTACTTC. Translating it yields CASSPGTDIHEQYF.

There are a few counts of this clonotype. CDR3 amino acids: CASSLDGADYEQYF. For the CDR3, the DNA is TGTGCCAGCAGCTTAGACGGGGCGGACTACGAGCAGTACTTC. The chain is built from TRBV7-2 and TRBJ2-7; D possibly matches TRBD1 or TRBD2 (5 bases each). Trimming took off 1 base at V and 3 bases at J, with 10 bases between the two ends. CDR1 is SGHTA and CDR2 is FQGNSA in the germline V gene. The CDR3 length is 14 residues.